Listed below are T cell receptor beta chains from one sample, sequenced in a study of T cell responses to AZD1222 COVID-19 vaccine. Assay: immunoSEQ multiplex PCR; the TCRdb copy retains only in-frame clones and omits some. The data show some 150,000 clones, about 85% seen once. This sample comprised peripheral blood, obtained after recovery from COVID-19. Every receptor here comes from an adult who had recovered from COVID-19. Each CDR3 is given with its conserved first and last residue. A D gene is named only where the DNA matches it firmly. The size entry is marked missing in some rows and otherwise reads once, few, many or a size class.

cdr3_nt cdr3_aa clone_size d_call j_call v_call
TGTGCCAGTAGCCCCAACAGGGGAGGTCAGCCCCAGCATTTT CASSPNRGGQPQHF . TRBD1 TRBJ1-5 TRBV19
TGTGCCAGTGGCGGGGATCTTGAAGAGACCCAGTACTTC CASGGDLEETQYF . . TRBJ2-5 TRBV19
TGTGCCAGTAGCTTTAGGGGGGAAGAAAAGAGCTACACCTTC CASSFRGEEKSYTF . . TRBJ1-2 TRBV19
TGTGCCAGCAGTTCGCAGGGAGGGGAGCAGTTCTTC CASSSQGGEQFF . TRBD2 TRBJ2-1 TRBV28
TGTGCCAGCAGTCCCTTGGGACAGGTGGGAGGCTACACCTTC CASSPLGQVGGYTF . TRBD1 TRBJ1-2 TRBV2
TGCGCCAGCAGCTTACTAGCGGGGGGACAAGAGACCCAGTACTTC CASSLLAGGQETQYF . TRBD2 TRBJ2-5 TRBV5-1
TGTGCCAGTAGACGACAGCCGGGGGATTACACTGAAGCTTTCTTT CASRRQPGDYTEAFF . . TRBJ1-1 TRBV19
TGTGCCAGCAGCCCCGGGGGACAGACCTATGGCTACACCTTC CASSPGGQTYGYTF . TRBD1 TRBJ1-2 TRBV7-2
TGTGCCAGCAGCCTGACAGGGGACTATGGCTACACCTTC CASSLTGDYGYTF . TRBD1 TRBJ1-2 TRBV28
TGTGCCAGTAGTATAGCGGGGGGACTAGCGGGCCAAAAGTCCTACAATGAGCAGTTCTTC CASSIAGGLAGQKSYNEQFF . TRBD2 TRBJ2-1 TRBV19
TGTGCCAGCAGTACCACCCGTGGACTAGCGGGGAGCACAGATACGCAGTATTTT CASSTTRGLAGSTDTQYF . TRBD2 TRBJ2-3 TRBV6-2/TRBV6-3
TGCGCCAGCGCTGGCTCGGATAATTCACCCCTCCACTTT CASAGSDNSPLHF . . TRBJ1-6 TRBV4-1
TGTGCCAGCAGCTTAGTGACTAGCGGGTGGTCACAGAGTACGCAGTATTTT CASSLVTSGWSQSTQYF . TRBD2 TRBJ2-3 TRBV7-9
TGTGCCAGCAGCCCCTTCAGGGCCCAAACCCCTTGGAATGAGCAGTTCTTC CASSPFRAQTPWNEQFF . . TRBJ2-1 TRBV7-3
TGCGCCAGCAGACCCGGACAGGGGCGGCCTGAAGCTTTCTTT CASRPGQGRPEAFF . TRBD1 TRBJ1-1 TRBV10-1
TGTGCCAGCAGTCCTCCAGGGTCGAAGCTGTTTTTT CASSPPGSKLFF once . TRBJ2-2 TRBV28
TGTGCCAGCAGCTTAGCCCCGGGGGGGATGCGGCGTGAAAAACTGTTTTTT CASSLAPGGMRREKLFF . . TRBJ1-4 TRBV11-2
TGTGCCAGCACCCCTTACAGTCTGGGGCAGCAGAAGCAGTTCTTC CASTPYSLGQQKQFF . . TRBJ2-1 TRBV27
TGTGCCAGCAGCCTGACAGGGCGGGAGGAGACCCAGTACTTC CASSLTGREETQYF . . TRBJ2-5 TRBV27
TGTGCCAGCATGAGGACAGGGTACAATGAGCAGTTCTTC CASMRTGYNEQFF . TRBD1 TRBJ2-1 TRBV2